This TCR beta chain came from a study of CD8 T cells in Susac syndrome. RNA amounts of roughly 0.5 to 1 ug underwent reverse transcription with random hexamers. TCRdb redid the calling of the immunoSEQ multiplex PCR reads with MiXCR, one entry per CDR3 protein. Here the sample spans hundreds of thousands of distinct CDR3 sequences, roughly 95% being singletons. V lost 6 bases to trimming and J lost 6 bases; unmatched junction nucleotides: 5. CDR3 length: 13 amino acids. The germline V gene encodes CDR1 MRHNA and CDR2 SNTAGT. Remarks on this clonotype: What it recognizes is unknown.

Whole-study results and caveats: The Susac syndrome CD4+ T cell repertoires displayed no clonal expansion.

The receptor comes from a human donor with Susac syndrome. Sequencing was done on a sample of CD4+ T cells from PBMCs. The chain employs TRBV6-4 and TRBJ2-1, with 7 bases aligning to TRBD2. Here the CDR3 DNA reads TGTGCCAGCAGCCCAGAGCGGGGCAATGAGCAGTTCTTC. Its protein product is CASSPERGNEQFF.